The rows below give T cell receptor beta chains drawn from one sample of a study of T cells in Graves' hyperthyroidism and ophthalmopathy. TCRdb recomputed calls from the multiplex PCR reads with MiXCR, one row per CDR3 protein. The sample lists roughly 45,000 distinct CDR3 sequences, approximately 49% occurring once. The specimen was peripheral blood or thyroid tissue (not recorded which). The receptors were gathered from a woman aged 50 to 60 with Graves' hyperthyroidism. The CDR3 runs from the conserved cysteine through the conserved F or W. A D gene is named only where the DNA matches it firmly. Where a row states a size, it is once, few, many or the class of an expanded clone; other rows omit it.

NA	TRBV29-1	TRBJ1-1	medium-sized	CSVEGGSVAFF
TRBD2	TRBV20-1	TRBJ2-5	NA	CSASFGTSGRKYF
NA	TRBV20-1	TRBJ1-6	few	CSARDRATSPLHF
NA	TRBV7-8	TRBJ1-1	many	CASSLATEAFF
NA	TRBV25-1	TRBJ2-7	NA	CASSEGAAGFPNYEQYF
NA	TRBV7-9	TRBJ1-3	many	CASSSPAASSGNTIYF
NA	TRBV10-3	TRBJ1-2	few	CAISLGTEYGYTF
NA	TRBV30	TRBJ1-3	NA	CAWSVALFPGNTIYF
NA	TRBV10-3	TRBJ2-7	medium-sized	CAIRDGYEQYF
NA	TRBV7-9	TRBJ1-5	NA	CASSRREAYEHF
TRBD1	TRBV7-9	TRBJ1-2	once	CASSLVDRGDYGYTF
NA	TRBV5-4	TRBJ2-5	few	CASSKDNQETQYF
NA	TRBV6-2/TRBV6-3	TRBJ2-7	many	CASSYFQGYEQYF
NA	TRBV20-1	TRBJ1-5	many	CSARVAGGYDDQPQHF
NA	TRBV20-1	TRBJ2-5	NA	CSAKDLQETQYF
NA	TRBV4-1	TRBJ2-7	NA	CASSQYGTTYEQYF
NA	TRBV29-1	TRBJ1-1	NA	CSVEVRGRGTEAFF
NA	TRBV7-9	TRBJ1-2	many	CASSLGQYGYTF
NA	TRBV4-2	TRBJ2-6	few	CASSQSDGGRGANVLTF
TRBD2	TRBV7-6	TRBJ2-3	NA	CASRGLAGVSDTQYF
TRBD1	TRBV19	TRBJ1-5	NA	CASTQKQGFQPQHF
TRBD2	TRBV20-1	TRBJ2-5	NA	CSAMPSGSQETQYF
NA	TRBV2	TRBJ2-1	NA	CASSEQGDEQFF